This TCR beta chain was identified in a study of blood T cell repertoires in COVID-19. Study at large: Material from acute and convalescent COVID-19 was sourced from the United States, Italy and Spain. In each case, the material was cDNA or gDNA derived from T cells, B-cell-depleted T cells, or PBMCs.

Trimming removed 4 bases from V and 7 bases from J; junction bases left unmatched: 12. Germline CDR1 is LGHNA and CDR2 is YNFKEQ. The CDR3 has 16 amino acids. Per the original methods: Amplification of reference gene primers was used by the study to estimate nucleated cell counts. Profiled with immunoSEQ multiplex PCR; TCRdb holds only in-frame clones, not every one. V and J calls plus clone size are reproduced from that table; the DNA served to infer D and trimming. The sample holds some 97,000 clones; roughly 90% are singletons and the top ten take less than 8.5%. The V gene is TRBV4-2, the J gene TRBJ2-1; 8 bases line up with TRBD2. Sequencing input: peripheral blood. This sequence was found in a man in his thirties or forties in a cohort sampled during active COVID-19. In DNA, the CDR3 is TGTGCCAGCAGCCCTGTCGGGGGGGGGACGGGGAATGAGCAGTTCTTC. Its protein is CASSPVGGGTGNEQFF.